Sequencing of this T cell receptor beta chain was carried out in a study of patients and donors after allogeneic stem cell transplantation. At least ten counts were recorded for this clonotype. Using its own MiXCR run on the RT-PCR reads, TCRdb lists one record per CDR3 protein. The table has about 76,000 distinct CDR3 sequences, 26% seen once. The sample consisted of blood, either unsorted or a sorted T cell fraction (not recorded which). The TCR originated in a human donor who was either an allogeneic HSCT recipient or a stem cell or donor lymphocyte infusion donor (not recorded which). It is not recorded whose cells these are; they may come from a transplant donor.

CDR3 residues: CASSPTYQALHF. The DNA for the CDR3 is TGTGCCAGCAGCCCCACCTACCAGGCCCTCCACTTT. The rearrangement links TRBV7-9 to TRBJ1-6, with D uncertain. V was clipped by 5 bases and J by 14 bases, with 13 bases between them. Germline CDR1 is SEHNR and CDR2 is FQNEAQ (reference sequence). This CDR3 spans 12 amino acids.